A single sample gave rise to the 2 T cell receptor beta chains below, sequenced in a study of identical twins. TCRdb passed the 5' RACE reads through MiXCR, listing each CDR3 protein once. Found here are about 530,000 distinct CDR3 sequences, around 24% of them singletons; the top ten hold 0.48%. Another study also made use of these data, one on yellow fever vaccine responses in identical twins.

Sequenced: CD4+ T cells sorted from blood. These receptor sequences come from a woman between 18 and 29 years old in good health.

The genes are TRBV5-1 and TRBJ2-3; D is undetermined. Trimming pared 0 bases from V and 0 bases from J, leaving 8 bases between. Looked up from germline, CDR1 is SGHRS and CDR2 is YFSETQ. The CDR3 is 15 amino acids. The CDR3 bases are TGCGCCAGCAGCTTGGACGACGGGAGCACAGATACGCAGTATTTT. This encodes CASSLDDGSTDTQYF.

This clonotype was detected a few times. The V call is TRBV3-1, the J call TRBJ2-7, with 10 bases lining up with TRBD2. The J segment lost 6 bases and the V segment lost 1 base, leaving 9 bases of the junction unmatched. The germline V gene has CDR1 LGHDT and CDR2 YNNKEL (reference sequence). The length of the CDR3 is 16 residues. CDR3 in DNA: TGTGCCAGCAGCCAAGGGGTAGCGGGGGGATCCCGCGAGCAGTACGTC. Translated: CASSQGVAGGSREQYV.